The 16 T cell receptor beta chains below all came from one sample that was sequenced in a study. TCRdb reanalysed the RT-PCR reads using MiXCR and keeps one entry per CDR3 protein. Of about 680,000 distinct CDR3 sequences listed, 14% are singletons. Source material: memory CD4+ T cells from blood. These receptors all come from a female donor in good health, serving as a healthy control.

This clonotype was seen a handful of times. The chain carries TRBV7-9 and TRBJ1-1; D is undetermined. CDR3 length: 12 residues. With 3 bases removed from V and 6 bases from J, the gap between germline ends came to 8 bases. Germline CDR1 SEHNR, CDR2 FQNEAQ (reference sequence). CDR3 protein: CASSLVRAEAFF. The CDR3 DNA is TGTGCCAGCAGCTTGGTTCGCGCTGAAGCTTTCTTT.

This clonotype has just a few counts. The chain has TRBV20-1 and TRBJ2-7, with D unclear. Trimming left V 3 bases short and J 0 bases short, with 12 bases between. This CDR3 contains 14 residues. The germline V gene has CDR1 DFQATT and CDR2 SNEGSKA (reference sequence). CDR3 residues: CSARTPKSSYEQYF. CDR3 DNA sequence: TGCAGTGCTAGGACTCCCAAGAGCTCCTACGAGCAGTACTTC.

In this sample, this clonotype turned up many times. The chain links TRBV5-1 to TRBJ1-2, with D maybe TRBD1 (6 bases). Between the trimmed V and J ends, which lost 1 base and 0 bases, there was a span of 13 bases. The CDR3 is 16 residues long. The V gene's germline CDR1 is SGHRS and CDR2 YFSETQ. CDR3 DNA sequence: TGCGCCAGCAGCTTGTCCGGACAGAAAGCTAACTATGGCTACACCTTC. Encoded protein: CASSLSGQKANYGYTF.

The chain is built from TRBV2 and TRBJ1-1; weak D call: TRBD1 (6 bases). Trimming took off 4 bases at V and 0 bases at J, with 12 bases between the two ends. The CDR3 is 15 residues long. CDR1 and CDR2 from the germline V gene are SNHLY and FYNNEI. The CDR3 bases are TGTGCCAGCAGTGTGGACAGACCTTTGAACACTGAAGCTTTCTTT. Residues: CASSVDRPLNTEAFF. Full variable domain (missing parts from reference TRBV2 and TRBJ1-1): EPEVTQTPSHQVTQMGQEVILRCVPISNHLYFYWYRQILGQKVEFLVSFYNNEISEKSEIFDDQFSVERPDGSNFTLKIRSTKLEDSAMYFCASSVDRPLNTEAFFGQGTRLTVV.

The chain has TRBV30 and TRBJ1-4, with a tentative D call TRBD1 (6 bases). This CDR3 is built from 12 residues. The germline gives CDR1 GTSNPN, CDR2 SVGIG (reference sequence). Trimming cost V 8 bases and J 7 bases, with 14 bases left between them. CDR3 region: CAAQTGGEKLFF. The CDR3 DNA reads TGTGCCGCACAGACAGGAGGTGAAAAACTGTTTTTT.

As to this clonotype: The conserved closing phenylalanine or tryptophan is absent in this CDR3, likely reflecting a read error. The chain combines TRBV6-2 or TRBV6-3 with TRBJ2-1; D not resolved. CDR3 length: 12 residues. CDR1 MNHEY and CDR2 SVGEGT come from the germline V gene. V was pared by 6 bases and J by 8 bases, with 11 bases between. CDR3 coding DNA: TGTGCCAGCAGCCTGCCAAGGCATGAGCAGTTCTTA. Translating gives CASSLPRHEQFL.

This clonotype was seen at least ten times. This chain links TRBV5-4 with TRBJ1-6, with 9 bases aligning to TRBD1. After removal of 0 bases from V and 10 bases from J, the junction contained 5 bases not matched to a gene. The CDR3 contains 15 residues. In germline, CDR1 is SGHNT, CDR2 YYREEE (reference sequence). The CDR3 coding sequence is TGTGCCAGCAGCTTGGCCGGGACAGGGTACTCACCCCTCCACTTT. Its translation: CASSLAGTGYSPLHF.

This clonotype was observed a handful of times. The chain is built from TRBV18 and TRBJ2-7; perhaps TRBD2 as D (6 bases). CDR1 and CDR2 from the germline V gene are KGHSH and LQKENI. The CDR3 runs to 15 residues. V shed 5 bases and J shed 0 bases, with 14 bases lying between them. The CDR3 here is CASSRSVADSYEQYF. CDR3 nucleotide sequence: TGTGCCAGCTCAAGATCGGTAGCGGACTCCTACGAGCAGTACTTC.

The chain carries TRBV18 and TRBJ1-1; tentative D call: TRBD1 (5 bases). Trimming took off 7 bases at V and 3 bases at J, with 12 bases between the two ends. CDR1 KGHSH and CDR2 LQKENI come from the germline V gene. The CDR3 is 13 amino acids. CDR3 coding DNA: TGTGCCAGCTTGATCAGGGTGGACACTGAAGCTTTCTTT. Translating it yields CASLIRVDTEAFF.

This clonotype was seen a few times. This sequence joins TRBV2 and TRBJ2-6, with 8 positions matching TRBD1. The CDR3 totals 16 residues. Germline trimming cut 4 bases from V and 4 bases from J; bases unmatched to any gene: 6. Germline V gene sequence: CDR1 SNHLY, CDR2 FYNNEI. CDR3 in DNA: TGTGCCAGCAGTGTTCAGGGGGCAAGAGGGGCCAACGTCCTGACTTTC. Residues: CASSVQGARGANVLTF.

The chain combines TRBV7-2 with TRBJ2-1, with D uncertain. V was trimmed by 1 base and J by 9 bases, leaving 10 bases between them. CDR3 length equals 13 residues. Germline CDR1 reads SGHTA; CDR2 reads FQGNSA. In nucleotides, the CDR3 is TGTGCCAGCAGCTTAGAAGGGCCGGCTGAGCAGTTCTTC. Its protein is CASSLEGPAEQFF. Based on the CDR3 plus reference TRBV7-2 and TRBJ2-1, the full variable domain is GAGVSQSPSNKVTEKGKDVELRCDPISGHTALYWYRQSLGQGLEFLIYFQGNSAPDKSGLPSDRFSAERTGGSVSTLTIQRTQQEDSAVYLCASSLEGPAEQFFGPGTRLTVL.

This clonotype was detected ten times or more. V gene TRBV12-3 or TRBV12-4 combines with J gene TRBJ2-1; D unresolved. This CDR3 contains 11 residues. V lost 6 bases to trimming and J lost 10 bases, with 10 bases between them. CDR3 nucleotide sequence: TGTGCCAGCAGATGGAGTCGCGAGCAGTTCTTC. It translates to CASRWSREQFF.

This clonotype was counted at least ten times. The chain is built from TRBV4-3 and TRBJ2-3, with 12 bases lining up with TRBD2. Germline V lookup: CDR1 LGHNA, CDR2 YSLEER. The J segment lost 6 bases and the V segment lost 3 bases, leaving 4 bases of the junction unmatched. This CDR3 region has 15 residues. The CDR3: CASSQELAGGDTQYF. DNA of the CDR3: TGCGCCAGCAGCCAGGAACTAGCGGGAGGCGATACGCAGTATTTT.

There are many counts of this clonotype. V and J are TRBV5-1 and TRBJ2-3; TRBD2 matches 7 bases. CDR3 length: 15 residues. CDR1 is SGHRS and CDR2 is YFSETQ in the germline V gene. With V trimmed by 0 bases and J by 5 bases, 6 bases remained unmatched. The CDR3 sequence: CASSLAAGVGDTQYF. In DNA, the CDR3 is TGCGCCAGCAGCTTGGCGGCGGGAGTTGGAGATACGCAGTATTTT.

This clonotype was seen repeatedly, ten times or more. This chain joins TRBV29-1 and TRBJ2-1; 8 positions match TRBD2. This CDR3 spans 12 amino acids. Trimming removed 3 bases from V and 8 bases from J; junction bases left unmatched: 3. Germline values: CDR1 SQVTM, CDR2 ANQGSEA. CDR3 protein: CSVETSVYEQFF. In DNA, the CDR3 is TGCAGCGTTGAGACTAGCGTCTATGAGCAGTTCTTC.

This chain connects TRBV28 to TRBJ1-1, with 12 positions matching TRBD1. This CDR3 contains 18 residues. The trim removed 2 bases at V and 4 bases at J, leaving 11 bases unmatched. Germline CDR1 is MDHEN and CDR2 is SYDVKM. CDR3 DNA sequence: TGTGCCAGCAGTTTAGTAGCATGGGACAGGGGGCGCGGCACTGAAGCTTTCTTT. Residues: CASSLVAWDRGRGTEAFF.